Listed below are T cell receptor beta chains from one sample, sequenced in a study of CD8 T cells in ankylosing spondylitis. TCRdb re-called the 5' RACE reads with MiXCR, one entry per CDR3 protein. The table has about 840,000 distinct CDR3 sequences, 10% to 15% seen once. Input material: blood, either unsorted or a sorted T cell fraction (not recorded which). The receptor set was obtained from a male donor with ankylosing spondylitis. Both conserved end residues are trimmed from each CDR3. The order of the fields is V gene, J gene, CDR3 protein.

>TRBV18|TRBJ2-3
ASSPRTGPDTQY
>TRBV10-3|TRBJ2-3
AITRGGVGTDTQY
>TRBV15|TRBJ2-1
ATSRVGRGYNEQF
>TRBV7-2|TRBJ2-5
ASSRRLSGKQETQY
>TRBV10-3|TRBJ2-1
AISALRADYNEQF
>TRBV12-3/TRBV12-4|TRBJ2-1
ASSRRAAYNEQF
>TRBV12-3/TRBV12-4|TRBJ2-7
ASSLDRLSYEQY
>TRBV29-1|TRBJ2-1
SAAGVLYNEQF
>TRBV6-5|TRBJ1-2
ASSYVTVAWGAGYT
>TRBV2|TRBJ2-1
ASTSPGISSGNEQF
>TRBV6-2/TRBV6-3|TRBJ1-6
ASINPENSPLH
>TRBV7-9|TRBJ1-3
ASSSQQGRGGNTIY
>TRBV4-1|TRBJ2-1
ASNWGTGDNEQF
>TRBV20-1|TRBJ2-2
SARGPNTGELF
>TRBV5-1|TRBJ2-1
ASSFIGPDNEQF
>TRBV29-1|TRBJ2-3
SVDSGKTDTQY
>TRBV15|TRBJ1-1
ATSRDSEQRETEAF
>TRBV6-5|TRBJ1-2
ASSYGGQGGVYGYT
>TRBV2|TRBJ2-1
ASKLGLAGDEQF
>TRBV15|TRBJ1-1
ATSRDRASEAF
>TRBV12-3/TRBV12-4|TRBJ1-3
ASSAPGGGNTIY
>TRBV18|TRBJ2-3
ASSPQSGSTDTQY
>TRBV6-1|TRBJ2-5
ASGGRDSFQETQY
>TRBV7-6|TRBJ2-5
ASSLGSLQETQY
>TRBV6-1|TRBJ2-1
ASSKGQGYNNEQF
>TRBV18|TRBJ2-1
ASSPITAGNEQF
>TRBV7-8|TRBJ2-1
ASSLRRELYNEQF
>TRBV5-6|TRBJ2-3
ASSSLGGSPDTQY
>TRBV11-2|TRBJ2-2
ASSLEFGAGVATGELF
>TRBV5-1|TRBJ1-1
ASSLAYRGRNTEAF
>TRBV9|TRBJ1-6
ASSVGGGNSPLH
>TRBV5-1|TRBJ2-5
ASGQIGQETQY
>TRBV12-3/TRBV12-4|TRBJ1-1
ASSSHRQENTEAF
>TRBV20-1|TRBJ2-1
SARDPSGSGNEQF
>TRBV20-1|TRBJ1-5
SAGQGSNQPQH
>TRBV3-1|TRBJ1-2
ASSHSAGTGVGGYT
>TRBV20-1|TRBJ2-5
SVELAGEGTQY